This T cell receptor (beta chain) was recovered during a study of blood T cell repertoires in COVID-19 (TCRdb year 2020). General notes on the study: Samples covering the acute and convalescent phases of COVID-19 were provided by collaborators in the United States, Italy and Spain. A freely available public database, intended as a resource for researchers studying the immune response to SARS-CoV-2, is where the repertoires were released. Where available, HLA class I and class II types were obtained from metadata supplied by the sample provider rather than from assay-based typing. A de-identified subject ID, COVID-19 status, age in years and sex were almost always included in the sample metadata. Subjects who had been exposed to COVID-19, were actively infected with it, or had recovered from it provided the deeply sampled blood TCRbeta repertoires that made up the dataset. Samples were obtained from the ongoing ImmuneRACE study (first 160 participants) and from some 1,300 subjects provided by 6 global collaborators. The material from the prospective study consisted of cDNA or gDNA derived from T cells, B-cell-depleted T cells, or PBMCs.

The germline V gene (reference sequence) sets CDR1 to SGHNT and CDR2 to YYREEE. Germline trimming: 10 bases from V, 3 bases from J; junction bases outside gene matches: 15. The CDR3 starts with the cysteine, ends with the phenylalanine, and has 16 residues. The entry retains the CDR3 DNA only, 48 bases that are in frame from base 1. Whole blood was collected in K2EDTA tubes by collaborating institutions according to the institutions' own protocols. For TCRbeta analysis, collaborators shipped samples as frozen whole blood, isolated PBMCs, or DNA extracted from either of those sample types. Of note for this clone: There is no known antigen for this receptor. Per-base quality was not reported, and no clone a single base away is much larger than it.

Here is what the overall study found, with its caveats: Clinical and demographic metadata were provided uncurated, with the amount varying by source and participant.

TCRbeta CDR3 regions were amplified from genomic DNA using the immunoSEQ Assay, a bias-controlled multiplex PCR. From the authors' description of their analysis: Nucleated cell counts per sample were estimated from amplification of reference gene primers within the assay. To quantify the absolute abundance of each unique TCRbeta CDR3 rearrangement, sequence reads were collapsed and filtered. For each sample, productive Simpson clonality was calculated as the square root of Simpson's diversity index across productive rearrangements. In TCRdb, the immuneACCESS table is reduced to in-frame sequences with V and J assigned. These tables do not hold every clone; where another copy was compared, an unresolved V gene accounts for under half, and the others remain unexplained. V and J calls and clone size are as listed in that table; D and trimming were resolved from the DNA. The sample includes 110,000 to 150,000 clones, with around 88% observed a single time. More than 1.5% of the sample is in the top ten clones.

The sequenced material came from peripheral blood. This sequence originates from a woman aged 60-70 years with acute or convalescent COVID-19. The chain is encoded by TRBV5-4 joined to TRBJ1-5, and 8 bases in between align with TRBD1. This receptor carries the CDR3 CALLQGQDRDNQPQHF. In nucleotides, the sequence is TGTGCCCTACTACAGGGCCAGGACAGGGACAATCAGCCCCAGCATTTT. This CDR3, with the reference TRBV5-4 and TRBJ1-5 proteins standing in past its ends, gives the full variable domain ETGVTQSPTHLIKTRGQQVTLRCSSQSGHNTVSWYQQALGQGPQFIFQYYREEENGRGNFPPRFSGLQFPNYSSELNVNALELDDSALYLCALLQGQDRDNQPQHFGDGTRLSIL.